This T cell receptor beta chain was found in a study of post-analysis software for immune sequencing data. Study context: Relapsing-remitting, secondary progressive and progressive-relapsing multiple sclerosis were all included among the disease courses.

The CDR3 runs to 13 residues. J lost 1 base, V lost 5 bases, and 3 bases had no gene match. Germline V lookup: CDR1 SQVTM, CDR2 ANQGSEA. Prepared TCR beta cDNA libraries contained unique molecular identifiers. T cells numbering about 0.9 to 10 million yielded cDNA molecules that totaled about 500,000. TCRdb passed the PCR reads through MiXCR, listing each CDR3 protein once. The data show about 810,000 distinct CDR3 sequences, roughly 50% seen once. General study findings and limits: Patients used several TRBV segments, including TRBV5-6, TRBV5-1 and TRBV20-1, more often than controls. Patients with multiple sclerosis recorded significantly lower normalized Chao1 diversity than controls, the study found.

This clonotype was detected a few times. Its target is unknown. The receptor's source is a girl aged 10 to 17 with multiple sclerosis. The sample consisted of blood. The chain recombines TRBV29-1 with TRBJ2-5; TRBD2 matches 8 bases. This chain's CDR3 is CSVYSGIQETQYF. CDR3 nucleotides: TGCAGCGTTTATAGCGGGATCCAAGAGACCCAGTACTTC.